This T cell receptor (beta chain) came from a study of blood T cell repertoires in COVID-19. The wider study: From the United States, Italy and Spain came samples of acute and convalescent COVID-19.

Germline CDR1 SGHRS, CDR2 YFSETQ. V shed 5 bases and J 2 bases; nucleotides not matched to a gene: 14. The CDR3 has 18 amino acids. Only in-frame clones appear in the TCRdb table, and some are missing; sequencing was by immunoSEQ multiplex PCR. The sample has around 250,000 clones, around 87% seen once; the top ten hold 1.6%. The sequenced sample consisted of PBMCs or T cells enriched from blood (not recorded which). The rearrangement uses TRBV5-1 and TRBJ2-3; 10 bases fit TRBD2. This receptor was taken from a woman in her fifties or sixties who had recovered from COVID-19. CDR3 sequence reads: CASSTPSGRAEATDTQYF. The CDR3 DNA reads as TGCGCCAGCAGTACGCCCAGCGGGAGGGCTGAGGCCACAGATACGCAGTATTTT.